This T cell receptor (beta chain) was sequenced for a study of cytomegalovirus exposure and HLA in healthy donors. General observations from the study: Several top significant clusters appeared, in a later analysis, to be linked to common viral pathogens. A missense DCLRE1C variant was associated with V- and J-gene trimming of TCR beta chains in a later analysis, and an independent cohort replicated the association.

Primers for the PCR totalled 60 Vbeta and 13 Jbeta. Data came from immunoSEQ multiplex PCR; TCRdb stores just in-frame clones and leaves some out. The top ten clones hold 9.5% to 13% of a sample with about 76,000 clones, around 80% of them seen once. As for this clone: What it recognizes is unknown.

There are 16 residues in the CDR3. Germline V gives CDR1 SGHNT, CDR2 YYREEE (reference sequence). J gave up 4 bases and V 4 bases, and 5 bases lay outside the gene matches. This chain links TRBV5-4 with TRBJ1-6; TRBD1 matches at 10 bases. The sequence was obtained from a male donor in good health and CMV-seropositive. Sequencing was performed on PBMCs. The CDR3, as DNA: TGTGCCAGCAGCCCGGGGGACAGGGGATATAATTCACCCCTCCACTTT. It codes for CASSPGDRGYNSPLHF.